This T cell receptor beta chain emerged from a study of shared clonotypes between healthy human individuals. CDR3 length: 13 residues. Germline loops: CDR1 GTSNPN, CDR2 SVGIG (reference sequence). Trimming removed 3 bases from V and 2 bases from J, with 8 bases in between. Findings of the study overall: A small donor pool kept down the genetic and exposure-history diversity that was represented.

Only a few counts were recorded for this clone. Its antigen is not identified. For every subset, genomic DNA was evenly distributed across several immunoSEQ plates. Sequencing was performed with immunoSEQ multiplex PCR; in TCRdb, only in-frame clones are kept and a portion is missing. The sample carries about 460,000 clones, more than 70% recorded once. V usage is TRBV30 and J usage is TRBJ1-5; unclear D gene. The sequence was obtained from a woman aged 40 to 50 in good health. Some clones in this sample may be carry-over from other donors' samples. Sequenced sample: PBMCs. The CDR3 loop is CAWSLVGNQPQHF. The CDR3 DNA follows: TGTGCCTGGAGCTTGGTTGGCAATCAGCCCCAGCATTTT.